This TCR beta chain originates from a study of blood T cell repertoires in COVID-19. Overall study: Nucleic acid was either cDNA or gDNA, and it came from T cells, B-cell-depleted T cells, or PBMCs.

This clone was counted a single time. Measured with immunoSEQ multiplex PCR; TCRdb has only the in-frame clones, and not every one. The sample consists of approximately 250,000 clones, roughly 85% of them appearing once. CDR3 length: 15 amino acids. V lost 8 bases and J lost 4, with 18 bases in between. Germline CDR1 is LNHNV and CDR2 is YYDKDF (reference sequence). Sequenced material: peripheral blood. The source of this sequence is a man in his fifties or sixties who had recovered from COVID-19. V gene TRBV15 combines with J gene TRBJ1-5; D is uncertain. CDR3 protein: CATSAEGFSNQPQHF. The CDR3, as DNA: TGTGCCACCTCCGCCGAGGGTTTCAGTAATCAGCCCCAGCATTTT.